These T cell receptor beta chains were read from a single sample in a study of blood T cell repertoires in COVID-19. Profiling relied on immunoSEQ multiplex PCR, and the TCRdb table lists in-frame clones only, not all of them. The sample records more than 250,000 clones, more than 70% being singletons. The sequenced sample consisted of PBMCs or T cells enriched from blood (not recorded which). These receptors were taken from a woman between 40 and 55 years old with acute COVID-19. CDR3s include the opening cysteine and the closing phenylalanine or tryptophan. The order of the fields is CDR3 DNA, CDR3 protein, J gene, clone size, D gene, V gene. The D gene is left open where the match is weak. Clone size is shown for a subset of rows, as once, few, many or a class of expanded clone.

CDR3nt: TGTGCCAGCAGCTTAGAGCAGGGGTTTGGAAACACCATATATTTT; CDR3aa: CASSLEQGFGNTIYF; j_gene: TRBJ1-3; abundance: NA; d_gene: NA; v_gene: TRBV7-9
CDR3nt: TGTGCCAGCAGTTTAGCGGGAGTTGGCACAGATACGCAGTATTTT; CDR3aa: CASSLAGVGTDTQYF; j_gene: TRBJ2-3; abundance: few; d_gene: TRBD2; v_gene: TRBV28
CDR3nt: TGCGCCAGCTCCCAGGGGGGTGAAGCTTTCTTT; CDR3aa: CASSQGGEAFF; j_gene: TRBJ1-1; abundance: NA; d_gene: TRBD1; v_gene: TRBV10-2
CDR3nt: TGTGCCAGCAGCCAAGGTCGGGGGGGCTCCTACAATGAGCAGTTCTTC; CDR3aa: CASSQGRGGSYNEQFF; j_gene: TRBJ2-1; abundance: NA; d_gene: TRBD2; v_gene: TRBV3-1/TRBV3-2
CDR3nt: TGTGCCAGCAGTGAAGGAACATCTAATGAAAAACTGTTTTTT; CDR3aa: CASSEGTSNEKLFF; j_gene: TRBJ1-4; abundance: NA; d_gene: NA; v_gene: TRBV6-1
CDR3nt: TGTGCCAGCAGCTTAAACCCCGGGGAGGGAAATCAGCCCCAGCATTTT; CDR3aa: CASSLNPGEGNQPQHF; j_gene: TRBJ1-5; abundance: NA; d_gene: NA; v_gene: TRBV7-2
CDR3nt: TGTGCCAGTAGTATAGAGTCAGGGGGGTACGGCACTGAAGCTTTCTTT; CDR3aa: CASSIESGGYGTEAFF; j_gene: TRBJ1-1; abundance: NA; d_gene: TRBD1; v_gene: TRBV19
CDR3nt: TGTGCCTGGAGTGTCCTGGGGACTAGCAACTCCTACAATGAGCAGTTCTTC; CDR3aa: CAWSVLGTSNSYNEQFF; j_gene: TRBJ2-1; abundance: NA; d_gene: TRBD2; v_gene: TRBV30
CDR3nt: TGTGCCAGCAGCTTAGCGTCTGGTTGGCTAGCGGGCACAGATACGCAGTATTTT; CDR3aa: CASSLASGWLAGTDTQYF; j_gene: TRBJ2-3; abundance: NA; d_gene: TRBD2; v_gene: TRBV7-2
CDR3nt: TGTGCCAGCAGGTCACCGGGACAGGGGGGTCAGCCCCAGCATTTT; CDR3aa: CASRSPGQGGQPQHF; j_gene: TRBJ1-5; abundance: NA; d_gene: TRBD1; v_gene: TRBV2
CDR3nt: TGTGCCAGCAGAAGGACTACCTCCTACGAGCAGTACTTC; CDR3aa: CASRRTTSYEQYF; j_gene: TRBJ2-7; abundance: NA; d_gene: NA; v_gene: TRBV12-3/TRBV12-4
CDR3nt: TGTGCCATCTCTAGGGGAGGACCTAACTATGGCTACACCTTC; CDR3aa: CAISRGGPNYGYTF; j_gene: TRBJ1-2; abundance: NA; d_gene: NA; v_gene: TRBV30
CDR3nt: TGTGCCAGCAGTGAGAGGACAGGACCGGTGGCGAACACCATATATTTT; CDR3aa: CASSERTGPVANTIYF; j_gene: TRBJ1-3; abundance: NA; d_gene: TRBD1; v_gene: TRBV6-1
CDR3nt: TGTGCCAGCAGTAACACAGGGGATTCACCCCTCCACTTT; CDR3aa: CASSNTGDSPLHF; j_gene: TRBJ1-6; abundance: NA; d_gene: TRBD1; v_gene: TRBV27
CDR3nt: TGTGCCACCGATTCTGGGGAGTACGGGAAGACCCAGTACTTC; CDR3aa: CATDSGEYGKTQYF; j_gene: TRBJ2-5; abundance: NA; d_gene: NA; v_gene: TRBV19
CDR3nt: TGTGCCAGCAGTTCCGGGACTAGCGGAGCCTACGAGCAGTACTTC; CDR3aa: CASSSGTSGAYEQYF; j_gene: TRBJ2-7; abundance: NA; d_gene: TRBD2; v_gene: TRBV6-5
CDR3nt: TGTGCCAGCAGCTTGACCGGGACTAGCGGCAATGAGCAGTTCTTC; CDR3aa: CASSLTGTSGNEQFF; j_gene: TRBJ2-1; abundance: NA; d_gene: TRBD2; v_gene: TRBV7-3
CDR3nt: TGTGCCAGCAGTTACACAGCCGCGGGTAGTGAAAAACTGTTTTTT; CDR3aa: CASSYTAAGSEKLFF; j_gene: TRBJ1-4; abundance: NA; d_gene: NA; v_gene: TRBV27
CDR3nt: TGTGCCAGCAGCTGGTCCCAGGCGGGGTACCAAGAGACCCAGTACTTC; CDR3aa: CASSWSQAGYQETQYF; j_gene: TRBJ2-5; abundance: NA; d_gene: NA; v_gene: TRBV11-2
CDR3nt: TGTGCCAGCAGCAAAAGGGAGGGGGGAGAGACCCAGTACTTC; CDR3aa: CASSKREGGETQYF; j_gene: TRBJ2-5; abundance: NA; d_gene: NA; v_gene: TRBV21-1
CDR3nt: TGTGCCAGCAGAACTATTGGACAGGGCGATGGCTACACCTTC; CDR3aa: CASRTIGQGDGYTF; j_gene: TRBJ1-2; abundance: few; d_gene: TRBD1; v_gene: TRBV27
CDR3nt: TGCGCCAGCAGTGAGGGCCCAGACTATGGCTACACCTTC; CDR3aa: CASSEGPDYGYTF; j_gene: TRBJ1-2; abundance: NA; d_gene: NA; v_gene: TRBV10-1
CDR3nt: TGTGCCAGCAGCCCCCCGGCGGCGGGGGGGGGCAATGAGCAGTTCTTC; CDR3aa: CASSPPAAGGGNEQFF; j_gene: TRBJ2-1; abundance: NA; d_gene: TRBD2; v_gene: TRBV5-4
CDR3nt: TGTGCCAGCAGATCTAGCGGGACGAACACCGGGGAGCTGTTTTTT; CDR3aa: CASRSSGTNTGELFF; j_gene: TRBJ2-2; abundance: NA; d_gene: TRBD2; v_gene: TRBV6-5
CDR3nt: TGTGCCATCAGCCCAAGCGGGAGTTACACCGGGGAGCTGTTTTTT; CDR3aa: CAISPSGSYTGELFF; j_gene: TRBJ2-2; abundance: once; d_gene: TRBD2; v_gene: TRBV10-3
CDR3nt: TGTGCCAGCAGCGTAGCAGGACAGGGGAAAAATGAGCAGTTCTTC; CDR3aa: CASSVAGQGKNEQFF; j_gene: TRBJ2-1; abundance: NA; d_gene: TRBD1; v_gene: TRBV9
CDR3nt: TGTGCCAGCAGTCCCCGGGGTAATCAGCCCCAGCATTTT; CDR3aa: CASSPRGNQPQHF; j_gene: TRBJ1-5; abundance: few; d_gene: NA; v_gene: TRBV12-3/TRBV12-4
CDR3nt: TGTGCCAGCACTCCACGACTAGCCGGCGAGCAGTACTTC; CDR3aa: CASTPRLAGEQYF; j_gene: TRBJ2-7; abundance: NA; d_gene: TRBD2; v_gene: TRBV6-5
CDR3nt: TGCGCCAGCAGCCAAGATCAAGCGGGAGTGTCCTACAATGAGCAGTTCTTC; CDR3aa: CASSQDQAGVSYNEQFF; j_gene: TRBJ2-1; abundance: NA; d_gene: TRBD2; v_gene: TRBV4-3
CDR3nt: TGTGCCAGCAGCCAAGATGGCCGCTTCTCAAGTATATCCGGCTACACCTTC; CDR3aa: CASSQDGRFSSISGYTF; j_gene: TRBJ1-2; abundance: NA; d_gene: NA; v_gene: TRBV14
CDR3nt: TGTGCCAGCAGTGTATTGGCGGGAACGTCGCAAGAGACCCAGTACTTC; CDR3aa: CASSVLAGTSQETQYF; j_gene: TRBJ2-5; abundance: NA; d_gene: NA; v_gene: TRBV6-1
CDR3nt: TGTGCCATCAGTGATCGAACTAGCGGGCGACTTTCCTACAATGAGCAGTTCTTC; CDR3aa: CAISDRTSGRLSYNEQFF; j_gene: TRBJ2-1; abundance: NA; d_gene: TRBD2; v_gene: TRBV10-3
CDR3nt: TGTGCCAGCAGTTCCTGGACTAGCGGGATTGGCTCCTACAATGAGCAGTTCTTC; CDR3aa: CASSSWTSGIGSYNEQFF; j_gene: TRBJ2-1; abundance: NA; d_gene: TRBD2; v_gene: TRBV27
CDR3nt: TGTGCCAGCTCACCTACTAGCGGGCATTACAATGAGCAGTTCTTC; CDR3aa: CASSPTSGHYNEQFF; j_gene: TRBJ2-1; abundance: once; d_gene: TRBD2; v_gene: TRBV18
CDR3nt: TGTGCCAGCAGCTTAGTTCCGACAGGGGGCGTCCTCTACAATGAGCAGTTCTTC; CDR3aa: CASSLVPTGGVLYNEQFF; j_gene: TRBJ2-1; abundance: NA; d_gene: TRBD1; v_gene: TRBV7-2
CDR3nt: TGCGCCAGCAGCTTCGGGGACAGGCAAGGCACTGAAGCTTTCTTT; CDR3aa: CASSFGDRQGTEAFF; j_gene: TRBJ1-1; abundance: NA; d_gene: TRBD1; v_gene: TRBV5-1